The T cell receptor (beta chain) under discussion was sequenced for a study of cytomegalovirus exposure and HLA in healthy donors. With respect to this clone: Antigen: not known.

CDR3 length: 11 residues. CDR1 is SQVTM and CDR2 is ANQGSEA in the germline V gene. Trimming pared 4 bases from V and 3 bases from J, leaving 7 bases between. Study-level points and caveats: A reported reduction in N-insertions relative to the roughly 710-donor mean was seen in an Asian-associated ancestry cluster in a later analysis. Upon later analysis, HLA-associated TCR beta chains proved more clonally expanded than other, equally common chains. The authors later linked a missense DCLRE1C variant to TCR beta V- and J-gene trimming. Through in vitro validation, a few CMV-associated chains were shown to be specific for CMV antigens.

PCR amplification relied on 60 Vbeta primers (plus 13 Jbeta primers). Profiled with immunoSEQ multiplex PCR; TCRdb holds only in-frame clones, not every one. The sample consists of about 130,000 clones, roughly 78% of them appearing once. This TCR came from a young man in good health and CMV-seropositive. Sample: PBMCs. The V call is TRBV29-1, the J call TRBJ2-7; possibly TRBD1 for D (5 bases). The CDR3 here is CSVVTGYEQYF. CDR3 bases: TGCAGCGTTGTCACAGGCTACGAGCAGTACTTC.